This T cell receptor (beta chain) derives from a study of T cell repertoires in cytomegalovirus infection. The overall study: CMV epitopes, recently identified HLA-C-restricted and well-studied HLA-B-restricted, were used. Indications came from public TCR beta signatures; they pointed to CMV infection and to a matching HLA type. Whole-study results and caveats: What dominated the ex vivo response were HLA-C-restricted CMV-specific TCR beta clonotypes. Identification of carriers of CMV plus the relevant HLA was achieved through cumulative public TCR beta family frequency.

For this clonotype: No antigen is known for it.

Per the germline V gene, CDR1 is LNHDA and CDR2 is SQIVND (reference sequence). CDR3 length equals 13 residues. The V gene end was trimmed by 7 bases and the J gene end by 4 bases; junction bases not matched to a gene: 3. TCRdb re-analysed the reads in MiXCR, keeping a single row per CDR3 protein. This table holds hundreds of thousands of distinct CDR3 sequences, around a third found once. J is TRBJ2-1 and V is TRBV19; 8 bases are shared with TRBD1. The specimen was cultured PBMCs, collected from culture after CMV antigen stimulation. This TCR was sampled from a human donor in good health (CMV status not recorded). Some clones in this sample may be carry-over from other donors' samples. The CDR3 DNA reads as TGTGCCAGTATCGGACAGGGATACAATGAGCAGTTCTTC. This gives the protein CASIGQGYNEQFF.